These 9 T cell receptor beta chains were all obtained from the same sample, sequenced in a study of T cells after yellow fever vaccination. From the 5' RACE reads, TCRdb called clonotypes with MiXCR, one entry per CDR3 protein. Found here are about 330,000 distinct CDR3 sequences, over 3.5% of them singletons; the top ten hold about 22%. Here the sequenced sample was PBMCs, taken 5 days after the yellow fever booster vaccination. The receptor set was obtained from a man aged 18 to 30 who received the YFV17D yellow fever vaccine.

At least ten counts were recorded for this clonotype. The rearrangement uses TRBV20-1 and TRBJ2-7; D not resolved. From germline, CDR1 is DFQATT and CDR2 SNEGSKA (reference sequence). Trimming stripped 0 bases from V and 5 bases from J, with 2 bases between. The CDR3 spans 10 residues. This CDR3 reads CSARDDEQYF. CDR3 DNA sequence: TGCAGTGCTAGAGACGACGAGCAGTACTTC.

This clonotype came up a few times. V usage is TRBV6-6 and J usage is TRBJ1-1; D not resolved. The ends were cut back, 7 bases at V and 6 bases at J, with 18 bases in the middle. Per germline, CDR1 MNHNY and CDR2 SVGAGI (reference sequence). This CDR3 spans 14 amino acids. CDR3 nucleotide sequence: TGTGCCAGCATTAACGATGGAACCGGCGCTGAAGCTTTCTTT. As protein: CASINDGTGAEAFF.

This clonotype was counted ten times or more. As DNA, the CDR3 is TGCGCCAGCAGCTTGAATATGGGTGATGAGCAGTTCTTC. Amino acid sequence: CASSLNMGDEQFF. This chain joins TRBV5-1 and TRBJ2-1; D remains ambiguous. Per the germline V gene, CDR1 is SGHRS and CDR2 is YFSETQ. The CDR3 covers 13 residues. V lost 1 base to trimming and J lost 8 bases, with 10 bases between them. The whole variable domain, filled in from reference TRBV5-1 and TRBJ2-1, reads KAGVTQTPRYLIKTRGQQVTLSCSPISGHRSVSWYQQTPGQGLQFLFEYFSETQRNKGNFPGRFSGRQFSNSRSEMNVSTLELGDSALYLCASSLNMGDEQFFGPGTRLTVL.

This clonotype was seen ten or more times. The chain has TRBV4-2 and TRBJ2-1; D possibly corresponds to TRBD1 (6 bases). Germline values: CDR1 LGHNA, CDR2 YNFKEQ. The germline V and J ends were trimmed by 4 bases and 4 bases, with 14 bases remaining between them. This CDR3 is built from 15 residues. The CDR3 reads CASSPRGGSYNEQFF. As DNA, the CDR3 is TGTGCCAGCAGCCCCAGGGGCGGCTCTTACAATGAGCAGTTCTTC.

CDR3 region: CSGEEQFNEQFF. CDR3 nucleotide sequence: TGCAGCGGAGAAGAACAGTTCAATGAGCAGTTCTTC. The chain has TRBV29-1 and TRBJ2-1; D uncertain. V lost 7 bases to trimming and J lost 6 bases, with 13 bases between them. The CDR3 loop spans 12 amino acids. The germline V gene encodes CDR1 SQVTM and CDR2 ANQGSEA.

The J gene is TRBJ2-2, the V gene TRBV29-1; no definite D call. The V end was cut by 7 bases, the J end by 4 bases, with 16 bases between. The V gene's germline CDR1 is SQVTM and CDR2 ANQGSEA. CDR3 size: 14 residues. CDR3 sequence (DNA): TGCAGCGCATCAACGACTGGGTTCACCGGGGAGCTGTTTTTT. It codes for CSASTTGFTGELFF.

This clonotype was counted at least ten times. The V call is TRBV15, the J call TRBJ1-5; 7 bases align to TRBD1. This CDR3 spans 16 amino acids. CDR1 and CDR2 (germline): LNHNV, YYDKDF (reference sequence). Trimming took 3 bases from V and 4 from J; bases not matched to a gene: 9. The CDR3 loop reads CATSRPRTGWNQPQHF. The CDR3 DNA reads as TGTGCCACCAGCAGGCCTAGGACAGGTTGGAATCAGCCCCAGCATTTT.

The chain has TRBV12-3 or TRBV12-4 and TRBJ1-1; perhaps TRBD1 as D (6 bases). The CDR3 has 14 residues. V was cut by 5 bases and J by 11 bases, with 21 bases left in between. The CDR3 nucleotides are TGTGCCAGCAGTGACCAGACAGGACCAAAGCGGGCTTTCTTT. Amino acids: CASSDQTGPKRAFF.

The chain recombines TRBV7-2 with TRBJ2-6; D gene ambiguous. This CDR3 spans 14 amino acids. Germline assignment: CDR1 SGHTA and CDR2 FQGNSA. Trimming removed 4 bases at V and 0 bases at J, with 4 bases between. In nucleotides, the CDR3 is TGTGCCAGCAGCTCTCACTCTGGGGCCAACGTCCTGACTTTC. It specifies CASSSHSGANVLTF.